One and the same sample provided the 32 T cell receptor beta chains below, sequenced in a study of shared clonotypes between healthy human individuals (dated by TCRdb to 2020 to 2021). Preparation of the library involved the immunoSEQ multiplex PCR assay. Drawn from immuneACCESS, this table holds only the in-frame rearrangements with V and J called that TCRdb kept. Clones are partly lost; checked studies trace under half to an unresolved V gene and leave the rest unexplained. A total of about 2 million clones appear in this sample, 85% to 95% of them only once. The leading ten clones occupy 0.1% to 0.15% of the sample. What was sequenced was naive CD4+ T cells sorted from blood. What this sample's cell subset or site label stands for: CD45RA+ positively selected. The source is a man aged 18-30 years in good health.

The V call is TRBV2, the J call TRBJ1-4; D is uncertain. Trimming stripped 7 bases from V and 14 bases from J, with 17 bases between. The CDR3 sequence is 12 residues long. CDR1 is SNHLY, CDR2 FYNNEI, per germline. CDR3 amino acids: CASTEGSEGLFF. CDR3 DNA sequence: TGTGCCAGCACCGAAGGATCTGAAGGGCTGTTTTTT.

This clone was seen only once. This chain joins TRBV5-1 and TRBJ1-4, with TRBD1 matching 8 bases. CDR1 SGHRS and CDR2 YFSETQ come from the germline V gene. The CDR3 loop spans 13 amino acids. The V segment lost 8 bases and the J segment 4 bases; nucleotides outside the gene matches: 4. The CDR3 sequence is CARTGVGNEKLFF. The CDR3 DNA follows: TGCGCCAGGACAGGGGTGGGTAATGAAAAACTGTTTTTT.

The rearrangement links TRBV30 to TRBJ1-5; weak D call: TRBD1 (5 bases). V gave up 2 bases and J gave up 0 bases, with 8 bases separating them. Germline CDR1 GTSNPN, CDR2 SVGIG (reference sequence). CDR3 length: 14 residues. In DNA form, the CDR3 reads TGTGCCTGGAGTACGGGGGTTAGCAATCAGCCCCAGCATTTT. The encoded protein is CAWSTGVSNQPQHF. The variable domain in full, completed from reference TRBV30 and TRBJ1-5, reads SQTIHQWPATLVQPVGSPLSLECTVEGTSNPNLYWYRQAAGRGLQLLFYSVGIGQISSEVPQNLSASRPQDRQFILSSKKLLLSDSGFYLCAWSTGVSNQPQHFGDGTRLSIL.

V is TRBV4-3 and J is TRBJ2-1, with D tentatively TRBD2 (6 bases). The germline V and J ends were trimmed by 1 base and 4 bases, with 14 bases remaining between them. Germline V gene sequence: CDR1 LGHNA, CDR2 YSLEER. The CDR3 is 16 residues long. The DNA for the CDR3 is TGCGCCAGCAGCCAAGGTGGCGGGACCCGTTACAATGAGCAGTTCTTC. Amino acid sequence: CASSQGGGTRYNEQFF.

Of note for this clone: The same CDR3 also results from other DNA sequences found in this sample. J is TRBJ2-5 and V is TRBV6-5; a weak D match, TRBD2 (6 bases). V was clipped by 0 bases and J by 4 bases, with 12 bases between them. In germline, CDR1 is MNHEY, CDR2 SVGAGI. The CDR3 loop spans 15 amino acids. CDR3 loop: CASSYSGQGGETQYF. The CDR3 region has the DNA TGTGCCAGCAGTTACTCGGGGCAGGGAGGAGAGACCCAGTACTTC.

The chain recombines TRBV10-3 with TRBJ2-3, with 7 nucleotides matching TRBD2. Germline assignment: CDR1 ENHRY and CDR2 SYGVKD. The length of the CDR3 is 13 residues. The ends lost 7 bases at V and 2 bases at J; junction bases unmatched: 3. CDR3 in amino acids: CAINGGNTDTQYF. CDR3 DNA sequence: TGTGCCATCAACGGGGGGAACACAGATACGCAGTATTTT.

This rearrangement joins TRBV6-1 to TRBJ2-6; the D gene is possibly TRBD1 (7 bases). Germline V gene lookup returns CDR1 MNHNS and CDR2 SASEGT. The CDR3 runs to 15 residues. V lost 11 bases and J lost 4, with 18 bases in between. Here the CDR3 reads CAATGTFAGANVLTF. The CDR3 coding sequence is TGTGCCGCGACAGGGACTTTTGCAGGGGCCAACGTCCTGACTTTC.

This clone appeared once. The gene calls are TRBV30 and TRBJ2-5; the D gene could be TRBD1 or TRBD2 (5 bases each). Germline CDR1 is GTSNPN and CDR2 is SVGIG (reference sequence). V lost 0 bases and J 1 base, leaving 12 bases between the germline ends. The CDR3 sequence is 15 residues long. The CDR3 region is CAWSVWSGLQETQYF. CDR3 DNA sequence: TGTGCCTGGAGTGTATGGTCGGGGCTCCAAGAGACCCAGTACTTC. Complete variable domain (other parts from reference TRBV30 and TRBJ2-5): SQTIHQWPATLVQPVGSPLSLECTVEGTSNPNLYWYRQAAGRGLQLLFYSVGIGQISSEVPQNLSASRPQDRQFILSSKKLLLSDSGFYLCAWSVWSGLQETQYFGPGTRLLVL.

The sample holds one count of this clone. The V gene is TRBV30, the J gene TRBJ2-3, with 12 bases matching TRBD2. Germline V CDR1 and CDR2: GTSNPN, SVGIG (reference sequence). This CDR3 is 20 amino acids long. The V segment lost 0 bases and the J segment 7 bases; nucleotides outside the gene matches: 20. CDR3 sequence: CAWSVRLGQTSGGSPHTQYF. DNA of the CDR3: TGTGCCTGGAGTGTAAGACTAGGGCAGACTAGCGGGGGTTCACCTCATACGCAGTATTTT. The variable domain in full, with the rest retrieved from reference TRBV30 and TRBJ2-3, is SQTIHQWPATLVQPVGSPLSLECTVEGTSNPNLYWYRQAAGRGLQLLFYSVGIGQISSEVPQNLSASRPQDRQFILSSKKLLLSDSGFYLCAWSVRLGQTSGGSPHTQYFGPGTRLTVL.

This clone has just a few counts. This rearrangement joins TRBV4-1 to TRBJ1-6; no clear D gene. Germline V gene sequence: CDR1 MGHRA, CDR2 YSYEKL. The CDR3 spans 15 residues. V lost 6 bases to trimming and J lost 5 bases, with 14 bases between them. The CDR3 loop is CASRLLGQNNSPLHF. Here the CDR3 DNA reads TGCGCCAGCAGGTTGCTAGGGCAGAATAATTCACCCCTCCACTTT.

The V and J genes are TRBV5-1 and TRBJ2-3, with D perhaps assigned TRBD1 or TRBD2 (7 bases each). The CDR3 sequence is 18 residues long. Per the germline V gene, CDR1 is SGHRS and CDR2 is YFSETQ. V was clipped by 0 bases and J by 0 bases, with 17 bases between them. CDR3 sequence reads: CASSLGLWEGASTDTQYF. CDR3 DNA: TGCGCCAGCAGCTTGGGGCTTTGGGAGGGGGCGAGCACAGATACGCAGTATTTT.

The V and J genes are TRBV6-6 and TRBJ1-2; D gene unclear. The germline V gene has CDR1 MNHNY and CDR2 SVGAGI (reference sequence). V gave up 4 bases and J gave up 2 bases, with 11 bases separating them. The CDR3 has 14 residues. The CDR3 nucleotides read TGTGCCAGCAGTTCAGGAAGCTTGAACTATGGCTACACCTTC. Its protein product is CASSSGSLNYGYTF.

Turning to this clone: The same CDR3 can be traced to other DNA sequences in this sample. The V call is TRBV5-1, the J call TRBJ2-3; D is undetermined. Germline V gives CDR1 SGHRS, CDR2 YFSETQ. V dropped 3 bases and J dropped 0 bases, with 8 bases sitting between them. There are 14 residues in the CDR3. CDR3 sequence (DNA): TGCGCCAGCAGCTCTGGACCGAGCACAGATACGCAGTATTTT. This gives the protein CASSSGPSTDTQYF.

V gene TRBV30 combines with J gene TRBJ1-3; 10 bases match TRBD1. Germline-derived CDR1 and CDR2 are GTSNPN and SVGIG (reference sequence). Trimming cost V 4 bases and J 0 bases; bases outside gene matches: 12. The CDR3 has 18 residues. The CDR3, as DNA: TGTGCCTGGACCGGGACAGGGGCGACCTATGGCTCTGGAAACACCATATATTTT. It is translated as CAWTGTGATYGSGNTIYF.

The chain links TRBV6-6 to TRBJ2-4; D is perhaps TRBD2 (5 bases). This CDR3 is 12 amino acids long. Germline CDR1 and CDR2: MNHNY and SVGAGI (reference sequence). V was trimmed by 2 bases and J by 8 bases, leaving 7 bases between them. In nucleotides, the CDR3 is TGTGCCAGCAGTTACCCCGGGGACATTCAGTACTTC. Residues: CASSYPGDIQYF.

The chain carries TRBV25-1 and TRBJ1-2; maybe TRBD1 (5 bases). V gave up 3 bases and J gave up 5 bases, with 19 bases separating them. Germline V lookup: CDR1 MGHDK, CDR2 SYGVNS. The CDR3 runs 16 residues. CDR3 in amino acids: CASSEGGRSGRYGYTF. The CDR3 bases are TGTGCCAGCAGTGAGGGCGGGCGGTCAGGGCGGTATGGCTACACCTTC.

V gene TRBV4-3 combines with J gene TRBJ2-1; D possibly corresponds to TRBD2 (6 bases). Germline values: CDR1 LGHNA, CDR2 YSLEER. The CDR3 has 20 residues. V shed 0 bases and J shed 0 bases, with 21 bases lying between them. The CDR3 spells CASSQEVASEARSSYNEQFF. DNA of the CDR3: TGCGCCAGCAGCCAAGAAGTCGCTAGCGAGGCAAGAAGCTCCTACAATGAGCAGTTCTTC.

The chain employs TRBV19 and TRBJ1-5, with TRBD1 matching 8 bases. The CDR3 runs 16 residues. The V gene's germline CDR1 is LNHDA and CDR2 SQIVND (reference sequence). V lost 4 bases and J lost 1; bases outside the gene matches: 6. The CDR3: CASSSATGVSNQPQHF. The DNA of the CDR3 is TGTGCCAGTAGTAGCGCGACAGGGGTCAGCAATCAGCCCCAGCATTTT.

The CDR3 protein is CASSLRGTDDYYGYTF. The DNA for the CDR3 is TGTGCCAGCAGCTTAAGGGGAACAGACGATTACTATGGCTACACCTTC. The gene calls are TRBV7-9 and TRBJ1-2; weak D call: TRBD1 (5 bases). The length of the CDR3 is 16 residues. V gave up 2 bases and J gave up 3 bases, with 16 bases separating them. From germline, CDR1 is SEHNR and CDR2 FQNEAQ (reference sequence).

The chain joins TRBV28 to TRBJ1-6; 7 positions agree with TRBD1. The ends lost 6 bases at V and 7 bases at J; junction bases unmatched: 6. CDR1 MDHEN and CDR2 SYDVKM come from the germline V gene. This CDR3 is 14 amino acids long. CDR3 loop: CASRLGDRNSPLHF. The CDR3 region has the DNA TGTGCCAGCAGGCTCGGGGACAGAAATTCACCCCTCCACTTT.

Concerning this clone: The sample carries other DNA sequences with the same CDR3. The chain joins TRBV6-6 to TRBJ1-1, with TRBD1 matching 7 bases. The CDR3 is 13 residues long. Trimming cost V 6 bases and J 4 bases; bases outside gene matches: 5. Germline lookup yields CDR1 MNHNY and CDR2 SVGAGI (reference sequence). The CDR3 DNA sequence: TGTGCCAGCAGCTACGCAGGGGGCACTGAAGCTTTCTTT. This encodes CASSYAGGTEAFF.

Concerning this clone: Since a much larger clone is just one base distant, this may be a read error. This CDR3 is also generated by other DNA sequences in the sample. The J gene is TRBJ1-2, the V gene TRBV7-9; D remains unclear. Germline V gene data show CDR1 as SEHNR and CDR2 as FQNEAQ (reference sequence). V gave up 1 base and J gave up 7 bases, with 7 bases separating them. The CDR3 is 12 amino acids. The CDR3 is CASSLEGFGYTF. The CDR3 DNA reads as TGTGCCAGCAGCTTAGAGGGCTTTGGCTACACCTTC.

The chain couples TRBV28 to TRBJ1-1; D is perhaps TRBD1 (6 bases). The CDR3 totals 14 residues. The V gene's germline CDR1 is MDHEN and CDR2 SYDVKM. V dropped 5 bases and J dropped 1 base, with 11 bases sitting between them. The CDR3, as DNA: TGTGCCAGCAGTATACTCAGGGGGAACACTGAAGCTTTCTTT. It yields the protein CASSILRGNTEAFF.

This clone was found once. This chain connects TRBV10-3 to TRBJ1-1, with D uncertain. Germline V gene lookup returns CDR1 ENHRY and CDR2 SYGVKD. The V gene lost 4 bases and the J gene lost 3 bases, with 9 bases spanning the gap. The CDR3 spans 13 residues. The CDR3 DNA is TGTGCCATCAGTGTTTGGGAGTACACTGAAGCTTTCTTT. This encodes CAISVWEYTEAFF.

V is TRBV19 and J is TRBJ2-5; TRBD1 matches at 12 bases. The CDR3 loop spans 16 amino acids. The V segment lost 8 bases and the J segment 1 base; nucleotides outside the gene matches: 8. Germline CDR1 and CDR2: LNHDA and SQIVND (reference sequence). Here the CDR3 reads CASQMGQGAIQETQYF. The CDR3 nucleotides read TGTGCCAGTCAAATGGGACAGGGGGCGATCCAAGAGACCCAGTACTTC.

CDR3 DNA sequence: TGTGCCAGCAGTTACGGACAGGGGGTTCGCGAGCAGTACTTC. Its protein is CASSYGQGVREQYF. The chain employs TRBV6-5 and TRBJ2-7; 10 bases map to TRBD1. The trim removed 2 bases at V and 6 bases at J, leaving 4 bases unmatched. This CDR3 contains 14 residues. Germline CDR1 is MNHEY and CDR2 is SVGAGI.

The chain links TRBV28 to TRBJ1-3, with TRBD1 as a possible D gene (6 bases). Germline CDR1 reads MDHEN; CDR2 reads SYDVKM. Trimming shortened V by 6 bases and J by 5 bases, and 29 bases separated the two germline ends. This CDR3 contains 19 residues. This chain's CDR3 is CASRTTTPGARIKRNTIYF. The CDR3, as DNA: TGTGCCAGCAGGACGACCACCCCAGGGGCGCGTATAAAAAGAAACACCATATATTTT.

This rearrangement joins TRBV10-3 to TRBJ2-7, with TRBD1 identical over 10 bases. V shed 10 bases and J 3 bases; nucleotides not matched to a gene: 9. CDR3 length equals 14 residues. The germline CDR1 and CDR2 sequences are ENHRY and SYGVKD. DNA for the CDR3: TGTGCCACCAAACCGGGACAGGGGTTCTACGAGCAGTACTTC. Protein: CATKPGQGFYEQYF.

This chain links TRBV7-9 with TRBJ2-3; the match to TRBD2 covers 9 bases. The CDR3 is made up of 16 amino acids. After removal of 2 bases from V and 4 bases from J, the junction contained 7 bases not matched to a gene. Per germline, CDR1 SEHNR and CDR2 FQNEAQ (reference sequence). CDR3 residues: CASSLNQAGGSDTQYF. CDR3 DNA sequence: TGTGCCAGCAGCTTAAACCAGGCGGGGGGGTCAGATACGCAGTATTTT.

CDR3 bases: TGTGCCAGCTCACCTACAGGTTCAACTAATGAAAAACTGTTTTTT. This sequence encodes CASSPTGSTNEKLFF. The chain joins TRBV18 to TRBJ1-4, with D possibly being TRBD1 (5 bases). Germline V gene sequence: CDR1 KGHSH, CDR2 LQKENI. V was clipped by 3 bases and J by 0 bases, with 8 bases between them. This CDR3 is 15 amino acids long.

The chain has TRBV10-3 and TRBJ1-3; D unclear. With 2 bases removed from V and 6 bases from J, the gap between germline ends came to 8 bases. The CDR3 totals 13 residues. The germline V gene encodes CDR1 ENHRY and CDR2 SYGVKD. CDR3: CAISEISANTIYF. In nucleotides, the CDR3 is TGTGCCATCAGTGAGATATCGGCAAACACCATATATTTT.

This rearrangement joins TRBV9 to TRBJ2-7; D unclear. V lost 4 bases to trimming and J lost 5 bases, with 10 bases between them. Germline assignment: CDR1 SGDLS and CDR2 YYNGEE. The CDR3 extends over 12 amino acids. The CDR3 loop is CASSLPRNEQYF. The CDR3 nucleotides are TGTGCCAGCAGCCTGCCTAGGAACGAGCAGTACTTC.